Presented here are 27 T cell receptor beta chains from one specimen sequenced in a study of cytomegalovirus exposure and HLA in healthy donors. Using immunoSEQ multiplex PCR, the repertoire was profiled, and TCRdb retains in-frame clones only, with some absent. The sample consists of approximately 150,000 clones, about 88% of them appearing once. The sequencing input was PBMCs. The receptors here all came from a woman younger than 30 in good health and CMV-seropositive.

The chain combines TRBV7-9 with TRBJ2-2; D ambiguous. CDR3 length: 11 residues. Germline CDR1 is SEHNR and CDR2 is FQNEAQ (reference sequence). V was clipped by 9 bases and J by 4 bases, with 6 bases between them. CDR3 sequence: CASLITGELFF. The CDR3 nucleotides read TGTGCCAGTCTTATCACCGGGGAGCTGTTTTTT.

The V and J genes are TRBV30 and TRBJ2-1; 9 positions agree with TRBD2. The J segment lost 1 base and the V segment lost 7 bases, leaving 2 bases of the junction unmatched. Germline V gene sequence: CDR1 GTSNPN, CDR2 SVGIG (reference sequence). This CDR3 contains 13 residues. CDR3 bases: TGTGCCTTTAGCGGGAGTTCCTACAATGAGCAGTTCTTC. It encodes CAFSGSSYNEQFF.

The chain uses TRBV11-2 and TRBJ2-1, with 9 bases aligning to TRBD2. V gave up 1 base and J gave up 15 bases; unmatched junction bases: 7. Germline CDR1 and CDR2: SGHAT and FQNNGV. The length of the CDR3 is 13 residues. The CDR3 region has the DNA TGTGCCAGCAGCTTAGCGGGCGGGAGGGGCCGGTTCTTC. Translated, it gives CASSLAGGRGRFF.

The count of this clone is one. The chain employs TRBV6-4 and TRBJ2-3; 9 nucleotides agree with TRBD2. V shed 6 bases and J 5 bases; nucleotides not matched to a gene: 12. Germline CDR1 and CDR2: MRHNA and SNTAGT. The CDR3 contains 16 residues. In nucleotides, the CDR3 is TGTGCCAGCAGAAGTGACGGCGGGAGGGCCGGAGATACGCAGTATTTT. It translates to CASRSDGGRAGDTQYF.

V is TRBV29-1 and J is TRBJ2-2; 8 nucleotides align to TRBD1. V lost 5 bases and J lost 7; bases outside the gene matches: 9. In germline, CDR1 is SQVTM, CDR2 ANQGSEA. This CDR3 contains 14 residues. CDR3 sequence reads: CSVNGQGNFGELFF. CDR3 in DNA: TGCAGCGTTAATGGACAGGGTAACTTCGGGGAGCTGTTTTTT.

CDR3 amino acids: CASSQGSGNTIYF. CDR3 nucleotide sequence: TGTGCCAGCAGTCAGGGTTCAGGAAACACCATATATTTT. The rearrangement uses TRBV9 and TRBJ1-3; D is perhaps TRBD1 (5 bases). The germline gives CDR1 SGDLS, CDR2 YYNGEE. The ends were cut back, 5 bases at V and 4 bases at J, with 10 bases in the middle. The CDR3 length is 13 residues.

As DNA, the CDR3 is TGTGCCAGCAGCCCAAGACAGGGCAGCTATGGCTACACCTTC. Translated, it gives CASSPRQGSYGYTF. The V gene is TRBV13, the J gene TRBJ1-2; 7 bases agree with TRBD1. This CDR3 contains 14 residues. Trimming removed 5 bases from V and 4 bases from J; junction bases left unmatched: 7. Per germline, CDR1 PRHDT and CDR2 FYEKMQ (reference sequence).

CDR3 bases: TGTGCCAGCAGTTACTCGATGGAGGGAGGGACCCAGTACTTC. Encoded protein: CASSYSMEGGTQYF. The rearrangement joins TRBV6-6 to TRBJ2-5; tentatively, D is TRBD2 (6 bases). Trimming left V 0 bases short and J 7 bases short, with 12 bases between. CDR1 and CDR2 (germline): MNHNY, SVGAGI (reference sequence). The CDR3 contains 14 residues.

The chain joins TRBV2 to TRBJ2-2; D gene unclear. Per germline, CDR1 SNHLY and CDR2 FYNNEI. V lost 10 bases and J lost 6, with 6 bases in between. The CDR3 loop spans 10 amino acids. CDR3: CATQAGELFF. Written as DNA, the CDR3 is TGTGCCACCCAGGCCGGGGAGCTGTTTTTT.

This clone has just one count. The chain employs TRBV7-9 and TRBJ2-5; 13 bases line up with TRBD2. Germline V gene lookup returns CDR1 SEHNR and CDR2 FQNEAQ (reference sequence). The CDR3 covers 16 residues. With 3 bases clipped from V and 3 bases from J, the junction kept 4 bases outside the gene matches. The CDR3 bases are TGTGCCAGCAGCTTTGCGGGACTAGCGGGAAAAGAGACCCAGTACTTC. This encodes CASSFAGLAGKETQYF.

The chain links TRBV5-4 to TRBJ2-5, with 12 bases identical to TRBD2. J was trimmed by 5 bases and V by 5 bases; bases with no gene match: 13. The germline CDR1 and CDR2 sequences are SGHNT and YYREEE (reference sequence). CDR3 size: 17 residues. The CDR3 bases are TGTGCCAGCAGACGTGGACTAGCGGGGCAAGGAGGTGAGACCCAGTACTTC. Translated, it gives CASRRGLAGQGGETQYF.

CDR3 bases: TGTGCCAGCGGCCCGGGGACAGGGGGCAACTATGGCTACACCTTC. Residues: CASGPGTGGNYGYTF. The chain combines TRBV5-6 with TRBJ1-2; TRBD1 matches at 12 bases. Germline V gene sequence: CDR1 SGHDT, CDR2 YYEEEE. V dropped 7 bases and J dropped 2; count of bases not matched to a gene: 6. The CDR3 has 15 residues.

V gene TRBV6-5 combines with J gene TRBJ1-2, with a tentative D call TRBD1 (5 bases). Trimming removed 10 bases from V and 8 bases from J, with 14 bases in between. The germline CDR1 and CDR2 sequences are MNHEY and SVGAGI. The CDR3 is 11 amino acids. This CDR3 is CATRQLLGYTF. Here the CDR3 DNA reads TGTGCCACACGACAGCTTCTAGGCTACACCTTC.

The V and J genes are TRBV6-6 and TRBJ2-1; D call uncertain. Deletions cut 2 bases from V and 0 bases from J, with 11 bases between. CDR1 is MNHNY, CDR2 SVGAGI, per germline (reference sequence). The CDR3 sequence is 16 residues long. CDR3 sequence: CASSYKAPHSYNEQFF. CDR3 nucleotides: TGTGCCAGCAGTTACAAAGCCCCCCACTCCTACAATGAGCAGTTCTTC.

The chain is built from TRBV19 and TRBJ1-2; D gene uncertain. The CDR3 totals 13 residues. V was cut by 8 bases and J by 4 bases, with 14 bases left in between. The germline V gene has CDR1 LNHDA and CDR2 SQIVND (reference sequence). CDR3 coding DNA: TGTGCCAGTCGGGAGCGAACCTTCTATGGCTACACCTTC. Translating it yields CASRERTFYGYTF.

The V call is TRBV10-3, the J call TRBJ1-2; unclear D gene. Germline V gene sequence: CDR1 ENHRY, CDR2 SYGVKD. Trimming took 2 bases from V and 7 from J, leaving 14 bases between them. The length of the CDR3 is 14 residues. The chain's CDR3 is CAISEGAAAGGYTF. The CDR3 bases are TGTGCCATCAGTGAGGGCGCGGCCGCGGGTGGCTACACCTTC.

This chain joins TRBV2 and TRBJ2-7; D possibly corresponds to TRBD1 (6 bases). V was clipped by 6 bases and J by 5 bases, with 14 bases between them. CDR3 size: 13 residues. Germline V lookup: CDR1 SNHLY, CDR2 FYNNEI. The CDR3 region is CASRRWDIDEQYF. The CDR3 region has the DNA TGTGCCAGCAGAAGATGGGACATCGACGAGCAGTACTTC.

The rearrangement links TRBV7-6 to TRBJ2-7; the D gene is possibly TRBD2 (6 bases). Germline loops: CDR1 SGHVS, CDR2 FNYEAQ. V was trimmed by 5 bases and J by 4 bases, leaving 18 bases between them. The CDR3 has 15 amino acids. CDR3 residues: CASSPRLVGGYEQYF. CDR3 nucleotide sequence: TGTGCCAGCAGCCCCCGACTAGTAGGTGGTTACGAGCAGTACTTC.

The chain uses TRBV5-6 and TRBJ2-6; perhaps TRBD1 as D (5 bases). CDR3 size: 19 residues. CDR1 SGHDT and CDR2 YYEEEE come from the germline V gene. V lost 1 base and J lost 0, with 17 bases in between. The CDR3 here is CASSLKGRQLSSGANVLTF. The CDR3 coding sequence is TGTGCCAGCAGCTTGAAGGGGCGCCAGTTGAGCTCTGGGGCCAACGTCCTGACTTTC.

The chain is built from TRBV4-1 and TRBJ2-2, with D perhaps matching TRBD1 (5 bases). The germline gives CDR1 MGHRA, CDR2 YSYEKL. The CDR3 totals 18 residues. The V end lost 1 base, the J end lost 3 bases, and 18 bases lay between the germline ends. In nucleotides, the CDR3 is TGCGCCAGCAGCCAAGTCTTCCAGGCAGGGAAACACACCGGGGAGCTGTTTTTT. It specifies CASSQVFQAGKHTGELFF.

The J gene is TRBJ2-1, the V gene TRBV27, with 9 bases identical to TRBD2. The CDR3 spans 13 residues. The V gene's germline CDR1 is MNHEY and CDR2 SMNVEV (reference sequence). With V trimmed by 8 bases and J by 4 bases, 3 bases remained unmatched. The CDR3 DNA sequence: TGTGCCAGCGGGCTAGCGGGGTACAATGAGCAGTTCTTC. Amino acids: CASGLAGYNEQFF.

The V call is TRBV4-1, the J call TRBJ2-3; D is undetermined. Germline CDR1 is MGHRA and CDR2 is YSYEKL. The CDR3 totals 14 residues. With 4 bases removed from V and 6 bases from J, the gap between germline ends came to 14 bases. The CDR3 DNA follows: TGCGCCAGCAGCCTCTCGACCCAGAGGGATACGCAGTATTTT. This sequence encodes CASSLSTQRDTQYF.

V usage is TRBV16 and J usage is TRBJ2-7, with TRBD1 matching 9 bases. Germline V gene data show CDR1 as KGHSY and CDR2 as FQNENV. Germline trimming cut 4 bases from V and 4 bases from J; bases unmatched to any gene: 5. This CDR3 has 14 residues. The CDR3 nucleotides are TGTGCCAGCAGCCGCCCCGGACAGGGGTACGAGCAGTACTTC. Translated, it gives CASSRPGQGYEQYF.

The chain links TRBV4-3 to TRBJ1-1; a weak D match, TRBD1 (6 bases). The V and J ends lost 1 base and 0 bases respectively, with 12 bases between them. CDR1 LGHNA and CDR2 YSLEER come from the germline V gene. The CDR3 extends over 16 amino acids. Here the CDR3 reads CASSQVPGQLNTEAFF. The CDR3, as DNA: TGCGCCAGCAGCCAAGTCCCCGGACAGCTGAACACTGAAGCTTTCTTT.

This chain uses TRBV30 with TRBJ2-4; possibly TRBD2 for D (5 bases). This CDR3 has 14 amino acids. CDR1 is GTSNPN, CDR2 SVGIG, per germline (reference sequence). V dropped 2 bases and J dropped 3 bases, with 11 bases sitting between them. The CDR3 region is CAWSPGDYKNIQYF. In DNA form, the CDR3 reads TGTGCCTGGAGTCCCGGAGACTACAAAAACATTCAGTACTTC.

The rearrangement links TRBV9 to TRBJ2-1; 11 positions match TRBD2. The V gene's germline CDR1 is SGDLS and CDR2 YYNGEE. V trimming: 0 bases; J trimming: 7 bases; junction bases outside the gene matches: 3. CDR3 length equals 15 residues. In DNA, the CDR3 is TGTGCCAGCAGCGTAGGACTAGCGGGAAATAATGAGCAGTTCTTC. This gives the protein CASSVGLAGNNEQFF.

The V and J genes are TRBV7-9 and TRBJ2-1; 9 bases line up with TRBD2. V shed 5 bases, J shed 5 bases, and the junction held 4 bases outside the gene matches. Germline-derived CDR1 and CDR2 are SEHNR and FQNEAQ (reference sequence). The CDR3 extends over 14 amino acids. In DNA form, the CDR3 reads TGTGCCAGCAGCGATCTAGCGGGGAACAATGAGCAGTTCTTC. Translating it yields CASSDLAGNNEQFF.